These 18 T cell receptor beta chains came from one sample sequenced in a study of OX40 agonist ivuxolimab in advanced cancers. Assay used: immunoSEQ multiplex PCR; TCRdb lists only in-frame clones, some missing. The sample lists 70,000 or so clones; around 84% were seen once. The sequencing here drew on CD4+ or CD8+ T cells sorted from blood, taken in a trial of the OX40 agonist ivuxolimab. These receptor sequences come from an adult with an advanced solid tumor such as melanoma, head and neck, liver or kidney cancer.

The chain joins TRBV5-1 to TRBJ1-3; D uncertain. Between the trimmed V and J ends, which lost 0 bases and 6 bases, there was a span of 10 bases. The CDR3 runs to 14 residues. In germline, CDR1 is SGHRS, CDR2 YFSETQ. The CDR3 bases are TGCGCCAGCAGCTTGGCGTCCTCCGTAAACACCATATATTTT. Protein sequence: CASSLASSVNTIYF.

V usage is TRBV11-2 and J usage is TRBJ1-1, with unresolved D. V was cut by 3 bases and J by 0 bases, with 2 bases left in between. The CDR3 runs to 12 residues. CDR1 and CDR2 from the germline V gene are SGHAT and FQNNGV. In DNA, the CDR3 is TGTGCCAGCAGCTTGTTGAACACTGAAGCTTTCTTT. This gives the protein CASSLLNTEAFF.

This chain uses TRBV7-2 with TRBJ2-1; no clear D gene. CDR1 and CDR2 (germline): SGHTA, FQGNSA. The V gene lost 1 base and the J gene lost 6 bases, with 7 bases spanning the gap. The CDR3 is 13 residues long. CDR3 residues: CASSLGPLNEQFF. In nucleotides, the CDR3 is TGTGCCAGCAGCTTAGGACCTCTCAATGAGCAGTTCTTC.

The chain employs TRBV5-5 and TRBJ2-2; D might be TRBD1 or TRBD2, each matching 6 bases. Trimming removed 4 bases from V and 2 bases from J, with 24 bases in between. CDR1 is SGHKS and CDR2 is YYEKEE in the germline V gene (reference sequence). The CDR3 is made up of 19 amino acids. DNA for the CDR3: TGTGCCAGCAGCCCGGGATCGATGGGGGGCCCTCTAAACACCGGGGAGCTGTTTTTT. Translation gives CASSPGSMGGPLNTGELFF.

The table lists this clone with a count of one. This chain uses TRBV6-6 with TRBJ2-4, with TRBD2 identical over 8 bases. Losses at the gene ends were 6 bases for V and 4 bases for J; bases not matched to a gene: 11. Germline V gene sequence: CDR1 MNHNY, CDR2 SVGAGI (reference sequence). CDR3 size: 16 residues. This chain's CDR3 is CASRLLMSGGKNIQYF. Written as DNA, the CDR3 is TGTGCCAGCAGACTACTGATGAGCGGGGGAAAAAACATTCAGTACTTC.

The chain uses TRBV11-2 and TRBJ2-1; D may be TRBD1 (6 bases). Germline CDR1 is SGHAT and CDR2 is FQNNGV. CDR3 length: 14 amino acids. Deletions cut 5 bases from V and 4 bases from J, with 12 bases between. This chain's CDR3 is CASSPGTLYNEQFF. DNA of the CDR3: TGTGCCAGCAGCCCCGGGACACTTTACAATGAGCAGTTCTTC.

V is TRBV11-2 and J is TRBJ2-7; TRBD1 matches at 9 bases. V lost 7 bases, J lost 2 bases, and 9 bases stayed unmatched. The CDR3 contains 15 residues. Germline V gene data show CDR1 as SGHAT and CDR2 as FQNNGV. CDR3 nucleotides: TGTGCCAGCACTCACGTCCGGGACAGGGCCTACGAGCAGTACTTC. It codes for CASTHVRDRAYEQYF.

This rearrangement joins TRBV18 to TRBJ1-6; weak D call: TRBD1 (5 bases). CDR1 is KGHSH, CDR2 LQKENI, per germline. This CDR3 is built from 13 residues. Trimming removed 6 bases from V and 10 bases from J, with 13 bases in between. The CDR3 here is CASSLQGNSPLHF. CDR3 nucleotide sequence: TGTGCCAGCTCGCTTCAGGGTAACTCACCCCTCCACTTT. Together with reference TRBV18 and TRBJ1-6, the CDR3 gives the full variable domain: NAGVMQNPRHLVRRRGQEARLRCSPMKGHSHVYWYRQLPEEGLKFMVYLQKENIIDESGMPKERFSAEFPKEGPSILRIQQVVRGDSAAYFCASSLQGNSPLHFGNGTRLTVT.

The chain recombines TRBV28 with TRBJ1-5; D unresolved. The germline V gene encodes CDR1 MDHEN and CDR2 SYDVKM. This CDR3 has 14 residues. V was pared by 6 bases and J by 3 bases, with 12 bases between. The CDR3 loop reads CASRLGRNNQPQHF. The CDR3 coding sequence is TGTGCCAGCAGATTAGGGCGGAACAATCAGCCCCAGCATTTT. Complete variable domain (other parts from reference TRBV28 and TRBJ1-5): DVKVTQSSRYLVKRTGEKVFLECVQDMDHENMFWYRQDPGLGLRLIYFSYDVKMKEKGDIPEGYSVSREKKERFSLILESASTNQTSMYLCASRLGRNNQPQHFGDGTRLSIL.

This chain joins TRBV4-2 and TRBJ2-5, with D possibly TRBD1 on 6 matching bases. The CDR3 totals 12 residues. V was clipped by 9 bases and J by 4 bases, with 12 bases between them. Per the germline V gene, CDR1 is LGHNA and CDR2 is YNFKEQ. This CDR3 is CASTGWGETQYF. CDR3 bases: TGTGCCAGTACAGGGTGGGGAGAGACCCAGTACTTC.

This clone was recorded a few times. V usage is TRBV4-2 and J usage is TRBJ1-6; D gene ambiguous. CDR3 size: 16 residues. With 0 bases removed from V and 9 bases from J, the gap between germline ends came to 15 bases. Germline lookup yields CDR1 LGHNA and CDR2 YNFKEQ. CDR3 protein: CASSQDWAQGGSPLHF. In nucleotides, the CDR3 is TGTGCCAGCAGCCAAGATTGGGCCCAAGGCGGTTCACCCCTCCACTTT.

The rearrangement joins TRBV18 to TRBJ2-5; a weak D match, TRBD1 (6 bases). This CDR3 is built from 15 residues. The V end was cut by 0 bases, the J end by 2 bases, with 10 bases between. Germline assignment: CDR1 KGHSH and CDR2 LQKENI. DNA of the CDR3: TGTGCCAGCTCACCACCGTCGACAGGACAAGAGACCCAGTACTTC. This codes for CASSPPSTGQETQYF.

The chain carries TRBV25-1 and TRBJ1-5; 7 bases are shared with TRBD1. The CDR3 spans 15 residues. After removal of 5 bases from V and 5 bases from J, the junction contained 9 bases not matched to a gene. The germline CDR1 and CDR2 sequences are MGHDK and SYGVNS. The CDR3 DNA sequence: TGTGCCAGCAGTCATTCGACAGGGAGCGATCAGCCCCAGCATTTT. Its translation: CASSHSTGSDQPQHF.

This clone was counted a few times. The gene calls are TRBV15 and TRBJ2-2; no firm D call. CDR1 is LNHNV and CDR2 is YYDKDF in the germline V gene (reference sequence). V lost 0 bases and J 5 bases, leaving 7 bases between the germline ends. CDR3 length: 14 amino acids. As DNA, the CDR3 is TGTGCCACCAGCAGAGAAGGGATGACCGGGGAGCTGTTTTTT. This sequence encodes CATSREGMTGELFF. Full variable domain (missing parts from reference TRBV15 and TRBJ2-2): DAMVIQNPRYQVTQFGKPVTLSCSQTLNHNVMYWYQQKSSQAPKLLFHYYDKDFNNEADTPDNFQSRRPNTSFCFLDIRSPGLGDTAMYLCATSREGMTGELFFGEGSRLTVL.

This chain uses TRBV11-2 with TRBJ2-6, with D possibly TRBD1 on 5 matching bases. The CDR3 is 13 residues long. Germline CDR1 reads SGHAT; CDR2 reads FQNNGV. The V and J ends lost 11 bases and 2 bases respectively, with 10 bases between them. In DNA, the CDR3 is TGTGCCTCCAGGGTGGCTGGGGCCAACGTCCTGACTTTC. Encoded protein: CASRVAGANVLTF.

This chain connects TRBV12-5 to TRBJ1-3; D remains ambiguous. The V gene's germline CDR1 is LGHNT and CDR2 FRNRAP. This CDR3 has 16 residues. V lost 1 base and J lost 0, with 10 bases in between. CDR3 coding DNA: TGTGCTAGTGGTTTGGAACGCAGGAGCTCTGGAAACACCATATATTTT. Protein product: CASGLERRSSGNTIYF.

V and J are TRBV7-2 and TRBJ1-3; D not certain. Trimming removed 5 bases at V and 0 bases at J, with 14 bases between. The CDR3 is 16 residues long. Germline CDR1 reads SGHTA; CDR2 reads FQGNSA. The CDR3 loop is CASSPRTSASGNTIYF. The DNA of the CDR3 is TGTGCCAGCAGCCCCCGGACTTCGGCCTCTGGAAACACCATATATTTT.

The chain links TRBV19 to TRBJ2-1, with 10 bases lining up with TRBD1. Germline CDR1 is LNHDA and CDR2 is SQIVND (reference sequence). V shed 3 bases and J 7 bases; nucleotides not matched to a gene: 6. The CDR3 extends over 15 amino acids. The CDR3, as DNA: TGTGCCAGTAGTATCGGGACAGGGGCAAGGAATGAGCAGTTCTTC. It yields the protein CASSIGTGARNEQFF.